These 4 T cell receptor beta chains share one sample of origin, sequenced in a study of beta chain features in type 1 diabetes. Investigators reverse transcribed all isolated RNA, so they sequenced expressed TCRB transcripts. Clones were read by immunoSEQ multiplex PCR, and TCRdb kept only the in-frame ones, dropping some. The sample holds approximately 150,000 clones, about 9.8% seen once. The sequencing sample was made of central memory CD4+ T cells from blood. The receptors shown here come from a woman between 18 and 29 years old in good health.

This clone was counted only a few times. The gene calls are TRBV4-3 and TRBJ1-6; D might be TRBD1 (5 bases). V lost 4 bases to trimming and J lost 8 bases, with 15 bases between them. Germline V CDR1 and CDR2: LGHNA, YSLEER. This CDR3 contains 15 residues. The CDR3 sequence: CASSLHSDNYSPLHF. DNA of the CDR3: TGCGCCAGCAGCCTACACTCGGACAACTATTCACCCCTCCACTTT.

The rearrangement joins TRBV4-2 to TRBJ2-1; 8 positions agree with TRBD1. Germline-derived CDR1 and CDR2 are LGHNA and YNFKEQ. V dropped 1 base and J dropped 3; count of bases not matched to a gene: 2. There are 15 residues in the CDR3. Written as DNA, the CDR3 is TGTGCCAGCAGCCAAGGGACAGGGAACTACAATGAGCAGTTCTTC. Protein product: CASSQGTGNYNEQFF.

The chain uses TRBV6-1 and TRBJ1-1; 8 bases align to TRBD1. CDR1 MNHNS and CDR2 SASEGT come from the germline V gene. The CDR3 consists of 12 residues. Trimming removed 6 bases from V and 3 bases from J; junction bases left unmatched: 0. CDR3 DNA sequence: TGTGCCAGCAGGGACAGGGACACTGAAGCTTTCTTT. This gives the protein CASRDRDTEAFF.

On this clone itself: Sequence at one end of the junction differs from germline and may be a read error. The chain couples TRBV2 to TRBJ1-3; unclear D gene. CDR3 length: 17 residues. Germline CDR1 reads SNHLY; CDR2 reads FYNNEI. CDR3 coding DNA: TGTGCCAGCAGCGAAGAATACGGAGCCACCTCTGGAAACACCATATATTTT. Its translation is CASSEEYGATSGNTIYF.